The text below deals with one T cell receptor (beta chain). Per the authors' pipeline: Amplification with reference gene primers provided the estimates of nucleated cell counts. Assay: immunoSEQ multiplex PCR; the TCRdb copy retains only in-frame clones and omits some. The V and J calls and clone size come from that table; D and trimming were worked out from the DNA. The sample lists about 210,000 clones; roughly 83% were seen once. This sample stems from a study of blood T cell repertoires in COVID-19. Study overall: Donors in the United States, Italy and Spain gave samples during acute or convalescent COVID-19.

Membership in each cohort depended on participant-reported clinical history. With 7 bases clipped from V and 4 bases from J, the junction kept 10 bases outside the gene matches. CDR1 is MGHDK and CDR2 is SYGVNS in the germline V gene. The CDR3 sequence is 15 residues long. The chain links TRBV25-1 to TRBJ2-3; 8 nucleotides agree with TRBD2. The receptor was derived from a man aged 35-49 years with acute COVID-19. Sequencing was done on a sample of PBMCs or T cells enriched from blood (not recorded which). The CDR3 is CASNSHAGGADTQYF. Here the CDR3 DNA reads TGTGCCAGCAACTCCCACGCGGGAGGCGCAGATACGCAGTATTTT.